The following is a T cell receptor beta chain sequence with its context. Libraries were prepared by immunoSEQ multiplex PCR; TCRdb keeps only in-frame clonotypes and omits some of them. The sample lists some 2.3 million clones; just over 90% were seen once. This record belongs to a study of shared clonotypes between healthy human individuals. The CDR3 extends over 14 amino acids. V lost 3 bases and J lost 5, with 14 bases in between. Germline CDR1 is SGHNT and CDR2 is YYREEE (reference sequence). Donors had no recently reported acute infections or vaccinations and were HIV-negative. This chain uses TRBV5-4 with TRBJ2-5; the D gene is possibly TRBD1 (6 bases). This TCR came from a young man in good health. Some clones in this sample may be carry-over from other donors' samples. Sequenced: naive CD4+ T cells from PBMCs. Subset given: CD45RA+ positively selected. The chain's CDR3 is CASSYKQGSETQYF. The DNA for the CDR3 is TGTGCCAGCAGCTACAAACAGGGTTCCGAGACCCAGTACTTC.